Following are 10 T cell receptor beta chains from one sample sequenced in a study of shared clonotypes between healthy human individuals. Data came from immunoSEQ multiplex PCR; TCRdb stores just in-frame clones and leaves some out. In the table there are some 1 million clones, around 76% of which are singletons. The sample comprised memory CD4+ T cells sorted from blood. As for subset: CD45RA-negative fraction. These receptors were collected from a young man in good health.

The chain employs TRBV6-1 and TRBJ2-7, with D possibly being TRBD2 (6 bases). Germline CDR1 reads MNHNS; CDR2 reads SASEGT. The CDR3 is 15 residues long. Trimming shortened V by 3 bases and J by 9 bases, and 21 bases separated the two germline ends. The DNA of the CDR3 is TGTGCCAGCAGTGATATGGGTGGAGGGCCCTCGGGGCAGTACTTC. Protein sequence: CASSDMGGGPSGQYF.

In its sample, this clone was seen a few times. The chain couples TRBV6-1 to TRBJ1-6; D may be TRBD1 (5 bases). There are 13 residues in the CDR3. V was clipped by 2 bases and J by 7 bases, with 6 bases between them. The V gene's germline CDR1 is MNHNS and CDR2 SASEGT. CDR3 DNA: TGTGCCAGCAGTGAAAGACAGAATTCACCCCTCCACTTT. This translates into CASSERQNSPLHF.

The chain combines TRBV18 with TRBJ2-7, with unresolved D. Germline V lookup: CDR1 KGHSH, CDR2 LQKENI. V gave up 1 base and J gave up 7 bases, with 11 bases separating them. The CDR3 has 13 residues. The CDR3 sequence is CASSPREALEQYF. Written as DNA, the CDR3 is TGTGCCAGCTCACCACGCGAAGCGCTGGAGCAGTACTTC.

This chain joins TRBV5-6 and TRBJ2-1; a weak D match, TRBD1 (5 bases). This CDR3 is built from 16 residues. V shed 6 bases and J shed 4 bases, with 20 bases lying between them. CDR1 SGHDT and CDR2 YYEEEE come from the germline V gene. The CDR3 spells CASTPRGSSRYNEQFF. The DNA of the CDR3 is TGTGCCAGCACCCCAAGGGGCAGTTCGAGATACAATGAGCAGTTCTTC.

This clone was detected once. The chain's CDR3 is CASSLYGQPQHF. CDR3 nucleotides: TGTGCCAGCAGCTTGTACGGTCAGCCCCAGCATTTT. The chain carries TRBV5-6 and TRBJ1-5; D is unclear. The CDR3 loop spans 12 amino acids. The V gene lost 1 base and the J gene lost 6 bases, with 5 bases spanning the gap. Germline V gives CDR1 SGHDT, CDR2 YYEEEE.

J is TRBJ2-7 and V is TRBV28; D is unresolved. The CDR3 runs to 13 residues. V was cut by 7 bases and J by 0 bases, with 10 bases left in between. Germline V lookup: CDR1 MDHEN, CDR2 SYDVKM. The CDR3 sequence: CASTYSASYEQYF. The CDR3 bases are TGTGCCAGCACCTACTCAGCCTCCTACGAGCAGTACTTC.

This clone was seen just once. The chain links TRBV30 to TRBJ2-5; D is possibly TRBD2 (5 bases). This CDR3 is built from 11 residues. CDR1 GTSNPN and CDR2 SVGIG come from the germline V gene (reference sequence). The CDR3 DNA reads as TGTGCTTTTACCGAGGGCCAACCCCAGTACTTC. As protein: CAFTEGQPQYF. Supplemented by reference TRBV30 and TRBJ2-5, the full variable domain reads SQTIHQWPATLVQPVGSPLSLECTVEGTSNPNLYWYRQAAGRGLQLLFYSVGIGQISSEVPQNLSASRPQDRQFILSSKKLLLSDSGFYLCAFTEGQPQYFGPGTRLLVL.

CDR3 loop: CASSDQQGDTGELFF. As DNA, the CDR3 is TGCGCCAGCAGTGACCAGCAAGGCGACACCGGGGAGCTGTTTTTT. The V call is TRBV10-1, the J call TRBJ2-2; D not resolved. Trimming took 3 bases from V and 3 from J, leaving 11 bases between them. Germline V gene data show CDR1 as WNHNN and CDR2 as SYGVQD (reference sequence). The CDR3 length is 15 residues.

The chain has TRBV10-3 and TRBJ2-1; perhaps TRBD1 as D (6 bases). From germline, CDR1 is ENHRY and CDR2 SYGVKD. CDR3 size: 12 residues. Trimming took off 6 bases at V and 6 bases at J, with 9 bases between the two ends. The CDR3 DNA follows: TGTGCCATCAGCGGACAGTCCAATGAGCAGTTCTTC. The encoded protein is CAISGQSNEQFF.

V is TRBV12-5 and J is TRBJ2-2, with D perhaps given as TRBD1 or TRBD2 (5 bases each). Trimming removed 1 base from V and 0 bases from J, with 9 bases in between. The CDR3 totals 16 residues. Looked up from germline, CDR1 is LGHNT and CDR2 is FRNRAP. CDR3 amino acids: CASGLGDGTNTGELFF. CDR3 in DNA: TGTGCTAGTGGTTTGGGGGACGGAACGAACACCGGGGAGCTGTTTTTT.